A selection of T cell receptor beta chains follows, all from one sample in a study of cytomegalovirus exposure and HLA in healthy donors. This table comes from immunoSEQ multiplex PCR, and its TCRdb copy is limited to in-frame clones, with some not included. The sample consists of over 85,000 clones, 85% to 95% of them appearing once. The sequencing input was PBMCs. The receptors here all came from a woman aged 18-29 years in good health and CMV-seronegative. Both conserved end residues are part of each CDR3. The order of the fields is D gene, V gene, J gene, clone size, CDR3 DNA, CDR3 protein. The D gene is left open where the match is weak. Clone size, where shown, is once, few, many, or a class for clones that have expanded.

TRBD2	TRBV6-5	TRBJ2-1	.	TGTGCCAGCAGTCGGAGCGGGGGGGGCGACAATGAGCAGTTCTTC	CASSRSGGGDNEQFF
TRBD1	TRBV5-1	TRBJ2-1	.	TGCGCCAGCAGCTTACCACCGACAGGGTGGAATGAGCAGTTCTTC	CASSLPPTGWNEQFF
.	TRBV7-7	TRBJ2-7	.	TGTGCTAGCAGCTTAGGGTCGACAGGCGAGCAGTACTTC	CASSLGSTGEQYF
TRBD1	TRBV10-1	TRBJ1-5	.	TGCGCCACCTCTGGACAGGGGGCCTTTCAGCCCCAGCATTTT	CATSGQGAFQPQHF
.	TRBV14	TRBJ1-2	.	TGTGCCAGCAGCCAAGGGACGGGGTATGGCTACACCTTC	CASSQGTGYGYTF
TRBD2	TRBV29-1	TRBJ2-2	.	TGCAGCGTTGAAGTAGCGGGAGGGGAGGCCGGGGAGCTGTTTTTT	CSVEVAGGEAGELFF
TRBD1	TRBV25-1	TRBJ2-5	.	TGTGCCAGCAGTGACCAAGAACAGGGGGAAACGGGGACCCAGTACTTC	CASSDQEQGETGTQYF
TRBD2	TRBV9	TRBJ2-1	once	TGTGCCAGCAGCGTAGAGCTAGCGGGAGCGGGTGAGCAGTTCTTC	CASSVELAGAGEQFF
TRBD1	TRBV9	TRBJ1-1	.	TGTGCCAGCAGCCCACGACAGGGAATGAACACTGAAGCTTTCTTT	CASSPRQGMNTEAFF
.	TRBV5-5	TRBJ1-6	.	TGTGCCAGCAGCTCTATAGGTGGGCAGGGTTATAATTCACCCCTCCACTTT	CASSSIGGQGYNSPLHF
.	TRBV10-3	TRBJ1-1	.	TGTGCCCTCTCTGGTGAGGGTACTGAAGCTTTCTTT	CALSGEGTEAFF
.	TRBV5-1	TRBJ2-5	.	TGCGCCAGCAGACTAGCAACAGAAGAGACCCAGTACTTC	CASRLATEETQYF
TRBD2	TRBV5-1	TRBJ2-1	.	TGCGCCAGCAGCGTGGGGGGACTAGCGGTTAACAATGAGCAGTTCTTC	CASSVGGLAVNNEQFF